The rows below give T cell receptor beta chains drawn from one sample of a study of blood T cell repertoires in COVID-19. Profiled with immunoSEQ multiplex PCR; TCRdb holds only in-frame clones, not every one. Among about 44,000 clones listed, 90% to 95% were seen once. The source material was peripheral blood. All receptors come from a man aged 45-65 years with COVID-19, enrolled during active disease. CDR3s leave out the opening cysteine and the closing phenylalanine or tryptophan.

>TRBV3-1/TRBV3-2|TRBJ1-4
ASSLQGGASREKLF
>TRBV7-2|TRBJ1-2
ASSPYRLTNYGYT
>TRBV7-9|TRBJ2-1
ASSLERTSGSWDEQF
>TRBV6-5|TRBJ2-3
ASRESTDTQY
>TRBV7-9|TRBJ2-7
ASSLGTPREQY
>TRBV7-3|TRBJ2-3
ASSLGLQTDTQY
>TRBV13|TRBJ2-1
ASSSHLLDRGNYNEQF
>TRBV5-1|TRBJ1-2
ASSARQGPSNYGYT
>TRBV7-2|TRBJ2-7
ASSLETNSYEQY
>TRBV9|TRBJ1-3
ASSQGNTGNTIY
>TRBV15|TRBJ2-7
ATSRAAGGGEQY
>TRBV7-8|TRBJ1-3
ASSVYRVPSGNTIY
>TRBV7-9|TRBJ2-2
ASSGSGSFGGELF
>TRBV6-1|TRBJ1-2
ASSEGGGYGYT
>TRBV7-2|TRBJ2-5
ASSLGVRAGVGQETQY
>TRBV6-6|TRBJ1-4
ASGRGFNEKLF
>TRBV24-1|TRBJ2-5
ATSDPGQGAETQY